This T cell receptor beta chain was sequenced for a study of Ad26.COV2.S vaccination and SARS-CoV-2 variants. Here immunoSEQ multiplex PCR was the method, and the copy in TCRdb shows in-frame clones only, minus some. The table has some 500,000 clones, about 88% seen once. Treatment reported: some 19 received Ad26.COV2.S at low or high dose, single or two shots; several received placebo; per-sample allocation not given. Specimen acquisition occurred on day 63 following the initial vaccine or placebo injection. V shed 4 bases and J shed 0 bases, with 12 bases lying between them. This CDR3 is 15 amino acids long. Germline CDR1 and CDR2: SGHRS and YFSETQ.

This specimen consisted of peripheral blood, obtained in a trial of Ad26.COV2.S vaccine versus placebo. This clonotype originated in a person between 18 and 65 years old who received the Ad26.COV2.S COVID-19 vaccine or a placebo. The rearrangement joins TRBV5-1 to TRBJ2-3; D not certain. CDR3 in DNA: TGCGCCAGCAGCCAAGACACCTCAAGCACAGATACGCAGTATTTT. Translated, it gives CASSQDTSSTDTQYF.